One and the same sample provided the 18 T cell receptor beta chains below, sequenced in a study of blood T cell repertoires in COVID-19. Assay used: immunoSEQ multiplex PCR; TCRdb lists only in-frame clones, some missing. The sample holds 60,000 to 90,000 clones, approximately 82% seen once. What was sequenced was peripheral blood. The receptors stem from a woman in her fifties or sixties with acute or convalescent COVID-19.

This clone was seen a few times. The chain employs TRBV29-1 and TRBJ1-5, with 9 bases identical to TRBD1. With 6 bases clipped from V and 0 bases from J, the junction kept 3 bases outside the gene matches. The CDR3 loop spans 14 amino acids. Germline V gives CDR1 SQVTM, CDR2 ANQGSEA. The CDR3 DNA reads TGCAGCGTGATGACAGGGGGTAGCAATCAGCCCCAGCATTTT. As protein: CSVMTGGSNQPQHF.

This sequence joins TRBV2 and TRBJ1-6; 9 nucleotides agree with TRBD1. V lost 8 bases, J lost 14 bases, and 13 bases stayed unmatched. CDR3 length: 14 amino acids. CDR1 and CDR2 (germline): SNHLY, FYNNEI. The DNA of the CDR3 is TGTGCCAGCTCCGCCGAATACAGGGGGCTATCCCTCCACTTT. It codes for CASSAEYRGLSLHF.

The chain is built from TRBV7-2 and TRBJ2-7; D call uncertain. From germline, CDR1 is SGHTA and CDR2 FQGNSA. V was shortened by 2 bases and J by 5 bases, with 4 bases between the two germline ends. The CDR3 covers 11 residues. The CDR3 nucleotides read TGTGCCAGCAGCTTACTTAACGAGCAGTACTTC. Its protein product is CASSLLNEQYF.

The chain carries TRBV7-9 and TRBJ2-1; no clear D gene. CDR1 and CDR2 (germline): SEHNR, FQNEAQ (reference sequence). Deletions cut 4 bases from V and 13 bases from J, with 2 bases between. The CDR3 consists of 8 residues. The CDR3 is CASSSQFF. The CDR3 region has the DNA TGTGCCAGCAGCTCACAGTTCTTC.

The rearrangement joins TRBV7-2 to TRBJ2-1; D might be TRBD1 (6 bases). CDR1 and CDR2 from the germline V gene are SGHTA and FQGNSA. The CDR3 covers 14 residues. The V and J ends lost 5 bases and 5 bases respectively, with 13 bases between them. The CDR3, as DNA: TGTGCCAGCAGCACTCCGACAGGAAACAATGAGCAGTTCTTC. Translating gives CASSTPTGNNEQFF. The entire variable domain, with the rest obtained from reference TRBV7-2 and TRBJ2-1, is as follows: GAGVSQSPSNKVTEKGKDVELRCDPISGHTALYWYRQSLGQGLEFLIYFQGNSAPDKSGLPSDRFSAERTGGSVSTLTIQRTQQEDSAVYLCASSTPTGNNEQFFGPGTRLTVL.

The chain joins TRBV29-1 to TRBJ1-5; weak D call: TRBD1 (5 bases). The V gene lost 7 bases and the J gene lost 2 bases, with 15 bases spanning the gap. The CDR3 covers 14 residues. From germline, CDR1 is SQVTM and CDR2 ANQGSEA. In nucleotides, the CDR3 is TGCAGCGACCCTCCGGGGGGTCGCAATCAGCCCCAGCATTTT. Translation: CSDPPGGRNQPQHF.

CDR3 region: CASKRDRGSEETQYF. CDR3 DNA: TGTGCCAGCAAGCGGGACAGGGGGTCTGAAGAGACCCAGTACTTC. This chain joins TRBV6-6 and TRBJ2-5; 11 positions agree with TRBD1. This CDR3 has 15 residues. Trimming removed 7 bases from V and 3 bases from J; junction bases left unmatched: 7. CDR1 and CDR2 from the germline V gene are MNHNY and SVGAGI (reference sequence).

DNA for the CDR3: TGTGCCAGCTCAATAGCCCCCACAGATACGCAGTATTTT. Its protein is CASSIAPTDTQYF. The chain is built from TRBV18 and TRBJ2-3; D is unclear. The V and J ends lost 5 bases and 2 bases respectively, with 8 bases between them. The V gene's germline CDR1 is KGHSH and CDR2 LQKENI. The CDR3 runs to 13 residues.

DNA for the CDR3: TGTGCCAGCAGCTTCCCCCGAAGCGGATGGGCAAACAATGAGCAGTTCTTC. Translating it yields CASSFPRSGWANNEQFF. The rearrangement joins TRBV5-4 to TRBJ2-1; maybe TRBD2 (5 bases). V was shortened by 2 bases and J by 5 bases, with 20 bases between the two germline ends. Germline V gene sequence: CDR1 SGHNT, CDR2 YYREEE (reference sequence). The CDR3 is made up of 17 amino acids.

V is TRBV18 and J is TRBJ1-6, with 8 bases aligning to TRBD1. The ends lost 5 bases at V and 10 bases at J; junction bases unmatched: 7. The CDR3 is 14 amino acids. Germline values: CDR1 KGHSH, CDR2 LQKENI. The CDR3, as DNA: TGTGCCAGCTCATCGGACAGGGCGGGATCACCCCTCCACTTT. Amino acids: CASSSDRAGSPLHF.

The rearrangement links TRBV15 to TRBJ1-5, with D unresolved. Trimming stripped 0 bases from V and 9 bases from J, with 9 bases between. The CDR3 loop spans 13 amino acids. Germline CDR1 and CDR2: LNHNV and YYDKDF (reference sequence). This CDR3 reads CATSRESPGPQHF. DNA for the CDR3: TGTGCCACCAGCAGAGAGAGCCCCGGGCCCCAGCATTTT.

This chain links TRBV18 with TRBJ2-5; maybe TRBD2 (6 bases). Looked up from germline, CDR1 is KGHSH and CDR2 is LQKENI. V lost 2 bases, J lost 5 bases, and 15 bases lay in between. The CDR3 contains 15 residues. CDR3 DNA: TGTGCCAGCTCACCAAACCAACAGGCGGGGGAGACCCAGTACTTC. This translates into CASSPNQQAGETQYF.

The chain recombines TRBV11-3 with TRBJ1-1; 9 bases align to TRBD1. V was pared by 5 bases and J by 7 bases, with 5 bases of the junction left unmatched. Germline V lookup: CDR1 SGHNT, CDR2 YENEEA. This CDR3 has 13 amino acids. The CDR3: CASSPGTGHEAFF. In DNA, the CDR3 is TGTGCCAGCAGCCCCGGGACAGGGCATGAAGCTTTCTTT. Full variable domain (remainder filled in from reference TRBV11-3 and TRBJ1-1): EAGVVQSPRYKIIEKKQPVAFWCNPISGHNTLYWYLQNLGQGPELLIRYENEEAVDDSQLPKDRFSAERLKGVDSTLKIQPAELGDSAVYLCASSPGTGHEAFFGQGTRLTVV.

V is TRBV5-4 and J is TRBJ2-5; no definite D call. The CDR3 length is 12 residues. CDR1 and CDR2 from the germline V gene are SGHNT and YYREEE (reference sequence). Trimming cost V 0 bases and J 5 bases, with 5 bases left between them. The CDR3 DNA reads as TGTGCCAGCAGCTTGGCCCGGGAGACCCAGTACTTC. Amino acids: CASSLARETQYF.

The rearrangement links TRBV5-6 to TRBJ2-3; a possible D gene is TRBD2 (7 bases). Germline V CDR1 and CDR2: SGHDT, YYEEEE. This CDR3 is 16 amino acids long. Trimming shortened V by 2 bases and J by 4 bases, and 17 bases separated the two germline ends. CDR3 in amino acids: CASSFRWGGPADTQYF. CDR3 sequence (DNA): TGTGCCAGCAGCTTTAGATGGGGGGGCCCGGCAGATACGCAGTATTTT.

V is TRBV5-5 and J is TRBJ2-5; D remains ambiguous. The germline V gene has CDR1 SGHKS and CDR2 YYEKEE (reference sequence). This CDR3 has 11 residues. Trimming took 4 bases from V and 3 from J, leaving 4 bases between them. The CDR3 sequence is CASSPKETQYF. The CDR3 region has the DNA TGTGCCAGCAGCCCAAAAGAGACCCAGTACTTC.

This chain uses TRBV7-9 with TRBJ1-5, with D possibly being TRBD1 (6 bases). Deletions cut 5 bases from V and 2 bases from J, with 16 bases between. From germline, CDR1 is SEHNR and CDR2 FQNEAQ (reference sequence). This CDR3 spans 16 amino acids. The CDR3 DNA sequence: TGTGCCAGCAGCCCGCGTGGAACAGGGCGCAATCAGCCCCAGCATTTT. The encoded protein is CASSPRGTGRNQPQHF.

V and J are TRBV7-2 and TRBJ2-1, with D possibly TRBD1 on 6 matching bases. V dropped 7 bases and J dropped 4 bases, with 14 bases sitting between them. CDR3 length equals 14 residues. CDR1 is SGHTA, CDR2 FQGNSA, per germline. The CDR3 loop reads CASKRRQGYNEQFF. The CDR3 DNA sequence: TGTGCCAGCAAGCGGAGGCAGGGGTACAATGAGCAGTTCTTC.